This entry describes one T cell receptor beta chain. The antigen it recognizes is unknown. No quality values exist for individual bases; no much larger clone is one base distant. Reading the label with the study, this specimen's time point is: baseline before first vaccination. Samples from vaccinated people were obtained from the UK trials COV001 and COV002, which included a single-blind randomized controlled phase 2/3 trial of AZD1222 (ChAdOx1 nCoV-19) in healthy adults. For TCRbeta chain sequencing, PBMC samples were collected from trial participants at day 0 and at day 28 after the second dose. These data originate in a study of T cell responses to AZD1222 COVID-19 vaccine (dated by TCRdb to the early 2020s). As for the study more broadly: AZD1222 recipients with second doses at about 4 weeks or about 12 weeks were pooled, because spike-specific TCR depth and breadth did not differ between schedules. Trial participants were enrolled by age into subgroups of 18-55, 56-69 and 70-plus years, and roughly 150, 30 and 60 TCR-sequenced participants, respectively, were included in these subgroups. A total of 233 trial participants underwent TCR sequencing, of whom about 200 had received two doses of AZD1222 and some 26 had received two doses of the MenACWY control vaccine.

V is pared back by 4 bases and J by 0 bases, with 6 bases lying between the germline termini. Including the terminal cysteine and phenylalanine, the CDR3 comprises 13 residues. This entry keeps only the CDR3 DNA: 39 bases, framed from base 1. The CDR3 regions of human TCRbeta chains were analyzed by immunosequencing. On the study's bioinformatics: Repertoire TCRs were matched against a reference library of SARS-CoV-2-specific TCRs generated with the MIRA antigen-specificity platform. Breadth meant the fraction of unique TCRs that were SARS-CoV-2-associated, whereas depth meant the fraction of total T cells that were SARS-CoV-2-associated. Using the MIRA data, every spike-specific TCR was mapped to the spike region that the TCR reacted to and assigned to either a CD4 or a CD8 class. Log10-transformed breadth and depth values were compared by one-way ANOVA with Sidak's multiple comparisons tests. TCRdb took over this immuneACCESS table, retaining in-frame rearrangements with V and J assigned. Such tables are incomplete; in checked studies, under half of the missing clones stem from an unresolved V gene, and the remainder is unexplained. V and J calls and clone size come straight from that table; D and trimming were deduced from the DNA. Within this sample are around 140,000 clones, with roughly 90% of them counted one time only. Approximately 1.6% of the sample goes to the ten largest clones.

The paper's findings and limits, for the study overall: Vaccine-associated CD4 TCRs spanned the whole spike protein, with dominant responses in regions 160-218 and 743-854. The 56-69-year group was small, and its depth increase did not reach significance, likely because of low power. Conclusions about previously exposed vaccinees are limited because only five to seven AZD1222 recipients were SARS-CoV-2 seropositive at baseline. Participants were mostly white British, with more females than males. The authors suggested clonal diversity may have been underestimated. Reportedly, almost half of the unique spike-specific TCRs recognized epitopes lying outside the regions that are mutated in the B.1.351 and B.1.1.7 variants. After two AZD1222 doses, both the breadth and the depth of spike-specific TCRs were significantly higher than at day 0 and than in MenACWY recipients. Because no samples from the day 14 peak response were available, repertoires could be characterized only after the peak T cell response.

The sequence joins TRBV12-3 or TRBV12-4 to TRBJ1-2; a confident D gene designation cannot be given. Sequenced here: peripheral blood, sampled on day 0 of AZD1222 vaccination. The clonotype was recovered from an adult in good health. The nucleotide sequence reads as follows: TGTGCCAGCAGTTCGGTGGCTAACTATGGCTACACCTTC. It is translated as CASSSVANYGYTF.